The text below deals with one TCR beta chain. The germline gives CDR1 SGHTA, CDR2 FQGNSA. This CDR3 contains 16 residues. The ends lost 1 base at V and 7 bases at J; junction bases unmatched: 8. This sample is drawn from a study of radiation and T cells in renal cell carcinoma. TCRdb's copy holds only in-frame clones and misses some; the assay was immunoSEQ multiplex PCR. The repertoire consists of 140,000 or so clones, with 70% to 90% occurring once and the leading ten covering 12%. Time point here: baseline pretreatment blood. Treatment noted: 15 Gy SBRT to primary tumor, nephrectomy 4 weeks later. The patient's renal cell carcinoma had clear cell pathology.

The sequences come from blood, collected from a patient whose treatment included radiotherapy and nephrectomy. The TCR was taken from a woman aged 45-60 years with renal cell carcinoma. V usage is TRBV7-2 and J usage is TRBJ2-1; 9 positions match TRBD2. DNA of the CDR3: TGTGCCAGCAGCTTAGGTTTCGCGGGGGGGACAAATGAGCAGTTCTTC. The encoded protein is CASSLGFAGGTNEQFF.